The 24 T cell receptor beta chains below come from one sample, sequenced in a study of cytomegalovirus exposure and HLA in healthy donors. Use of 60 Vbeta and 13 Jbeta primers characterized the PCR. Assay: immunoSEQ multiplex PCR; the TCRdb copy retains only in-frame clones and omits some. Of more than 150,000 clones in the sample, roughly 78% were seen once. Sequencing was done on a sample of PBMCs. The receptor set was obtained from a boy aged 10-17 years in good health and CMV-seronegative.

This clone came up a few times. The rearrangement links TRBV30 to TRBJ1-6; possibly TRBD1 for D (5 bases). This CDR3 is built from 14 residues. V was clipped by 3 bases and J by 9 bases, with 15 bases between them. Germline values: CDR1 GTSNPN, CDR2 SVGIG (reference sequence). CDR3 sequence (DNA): TGTGCCTGGAGACAGGACCAAGCGGGTTCACCCCTCCACTTT. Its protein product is CAWRQDQAGSPLHF.

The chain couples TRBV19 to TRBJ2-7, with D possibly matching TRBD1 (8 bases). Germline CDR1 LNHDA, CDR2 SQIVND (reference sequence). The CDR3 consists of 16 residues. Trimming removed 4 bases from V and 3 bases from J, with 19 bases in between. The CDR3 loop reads CASSKIHNRGGYEQYF. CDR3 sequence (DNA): TGTGCCAGTAGTAAGATCCACAACAGGGGGGGCTACGAGCAGTACTTC.

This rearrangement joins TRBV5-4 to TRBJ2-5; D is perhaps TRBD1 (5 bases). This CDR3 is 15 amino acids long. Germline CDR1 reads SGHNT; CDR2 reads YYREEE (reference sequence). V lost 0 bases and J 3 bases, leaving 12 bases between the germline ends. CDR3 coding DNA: TGTGCCAGCAGCTTGGTAACAGGATTAAAAGAGACCCAGTACTTC. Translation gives CASSLVTGLKETQYF.

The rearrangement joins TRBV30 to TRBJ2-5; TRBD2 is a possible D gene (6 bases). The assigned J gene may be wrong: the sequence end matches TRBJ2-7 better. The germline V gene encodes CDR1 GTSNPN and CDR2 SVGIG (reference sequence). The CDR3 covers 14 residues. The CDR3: CAWSVSGPGDEQYF. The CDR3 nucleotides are TGTGCCTGGAGTGTAAGCGGGCCGGGCGACGAGCAGTACTTC.

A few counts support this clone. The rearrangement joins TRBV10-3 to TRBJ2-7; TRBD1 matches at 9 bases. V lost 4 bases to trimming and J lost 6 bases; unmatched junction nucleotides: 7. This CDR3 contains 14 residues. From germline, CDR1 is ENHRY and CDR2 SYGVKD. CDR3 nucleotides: TGTGCCATCAGTGTTCCGACAGGGGGAGGCGAGCAGTACTTC. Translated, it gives CAISVPTGGGEQYF.

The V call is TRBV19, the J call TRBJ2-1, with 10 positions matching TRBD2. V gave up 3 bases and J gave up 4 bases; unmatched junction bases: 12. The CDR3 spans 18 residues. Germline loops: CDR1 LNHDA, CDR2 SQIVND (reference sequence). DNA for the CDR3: TGTGCCAGTAGTATGTTTCTAGCGGGAGAGGGGAAGTACAATGAGCAGTTCTTC. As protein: CASSMFLAGEGKYNEQFF.

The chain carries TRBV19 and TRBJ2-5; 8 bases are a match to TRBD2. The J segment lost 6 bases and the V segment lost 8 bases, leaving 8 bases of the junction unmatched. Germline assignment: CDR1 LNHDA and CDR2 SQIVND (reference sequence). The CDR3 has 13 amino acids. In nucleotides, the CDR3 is TGTGCCAGTGCCGGACTAGCCGAACAGACCCAGTACTTC. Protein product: CASAGLAEQTQYF.

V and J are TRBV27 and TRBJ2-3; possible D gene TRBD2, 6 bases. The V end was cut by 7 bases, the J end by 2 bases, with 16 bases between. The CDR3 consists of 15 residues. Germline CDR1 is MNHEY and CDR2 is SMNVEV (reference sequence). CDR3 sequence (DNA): TGTGCCAGCAACCCTTTCGGCGGGGTCACAGATACGCAGTATTTT. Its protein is CASNPFGGVTDTQYF.

The CDR3: CASSLHRDYGYTF. CDR3 nucleotide sequence: TGTGCCAGCAGTTTACACAGGGACTATGGCTACACCTTC. The gene calls are TRBV27 and TRBJ1-2; possible D gene TRBD1, 6 bases. Germline values: CDR1 MNHEY, CDR2 SMNVEV (reference sequence). V was pared by 2 bases and J by 3 bases, with 7 bases between. CDR3 length: 13 amino acids.

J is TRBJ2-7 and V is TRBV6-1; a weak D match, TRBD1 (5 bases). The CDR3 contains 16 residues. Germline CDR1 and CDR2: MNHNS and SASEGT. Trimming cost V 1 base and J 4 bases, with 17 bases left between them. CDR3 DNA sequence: TGTGCCAGCAGTGAAGAAGACAGTCTAGACCTTTACGAGCAGTACTTC. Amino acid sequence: CASSEEDSLDLYEQYF.

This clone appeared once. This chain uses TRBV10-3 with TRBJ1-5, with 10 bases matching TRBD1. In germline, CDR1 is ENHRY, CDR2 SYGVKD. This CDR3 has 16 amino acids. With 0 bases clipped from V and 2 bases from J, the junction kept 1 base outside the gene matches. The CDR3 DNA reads TGTGCCATCAGTGAGTCCGGGACAGGGGGCAATCAGCCCCAGCATTTT. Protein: CAISESGTGGNQPQHF.

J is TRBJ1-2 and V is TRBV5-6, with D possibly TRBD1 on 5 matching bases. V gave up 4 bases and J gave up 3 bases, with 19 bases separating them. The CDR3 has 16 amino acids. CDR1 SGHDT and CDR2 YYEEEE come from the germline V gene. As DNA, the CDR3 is TGTGCCAGCAGCCCGACCATCAGACAGACGGACTATGGCTACACCTTC. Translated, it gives CASSPTIRQTDYGYTF.

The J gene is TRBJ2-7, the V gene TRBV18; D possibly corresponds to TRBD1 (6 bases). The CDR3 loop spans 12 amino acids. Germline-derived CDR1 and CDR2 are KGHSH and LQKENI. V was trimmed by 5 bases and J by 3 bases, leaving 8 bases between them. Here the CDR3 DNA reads TGTGCCAGCTCAACAGGGAACTACGAGCAGTACTTC. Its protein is CASSTGNYEQYF.

The CDR3 spells CASSPKEIDFARYGYTF. Written as DNA, the CDR3 is TGTGCCAGCTCACCAAAAGAAATCGACTTCGCCCGCTATGGCTACACCTTC. This chain connects TRBV18 to TRBJ1-2, with D unclear. CDR3 size: 17 residues. The ends were cut back, 2 bases at V and 4 bases at J, with 20 bases in the middle. Germline CDR1 KGHSH, CDR2 LQKENI. Full variable domain (missing parts from reference TRBV18 and TRBJ1-2): NAGVMQNPRHLVRRRGQEARLRCSPMKGHSHVYWYRQLPEEGLKFMVYLQKENIIDESGMPKERFSAEFPKEGPSILRIQQVVRGDSAAYFCASSPKEIDFARYGYTFGSGTRLTVV.

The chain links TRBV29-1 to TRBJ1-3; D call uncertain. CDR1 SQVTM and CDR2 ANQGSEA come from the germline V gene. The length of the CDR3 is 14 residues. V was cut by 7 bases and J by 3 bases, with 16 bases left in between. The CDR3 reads CSASTSAGGNTIYF. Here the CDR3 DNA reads TGCAGCGCATCAACCTCCGCCGGTGGAAACACCATATATTTT.

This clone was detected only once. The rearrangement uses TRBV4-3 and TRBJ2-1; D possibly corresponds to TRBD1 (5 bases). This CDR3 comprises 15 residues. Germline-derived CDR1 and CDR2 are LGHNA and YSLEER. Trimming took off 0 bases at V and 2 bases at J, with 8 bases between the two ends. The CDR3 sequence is CASSQEQVPYNEQFF. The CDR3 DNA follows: TGCGCCAGCAGCCAAGAACAGGTCCCCTACAATGAGCAGTTCTTC.

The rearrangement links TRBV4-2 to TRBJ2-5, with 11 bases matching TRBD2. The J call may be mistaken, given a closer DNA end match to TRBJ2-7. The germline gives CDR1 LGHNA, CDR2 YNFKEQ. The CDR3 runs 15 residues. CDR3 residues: CASSQGTSGTYEQYF. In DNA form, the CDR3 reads TGTGCCAGCAGCCAGGGGACTAGCGGAACCTACGAGCAGTACTTC.

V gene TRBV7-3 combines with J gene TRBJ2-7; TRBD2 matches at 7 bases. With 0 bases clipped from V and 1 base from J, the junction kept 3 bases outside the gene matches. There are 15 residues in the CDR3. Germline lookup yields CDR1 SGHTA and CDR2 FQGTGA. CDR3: CASSLTSGPSYEQYF. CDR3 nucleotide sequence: TGTGCCAGCAGCTTAACTAGCGGGCCTTCCTACGAGCAGTACTTC.

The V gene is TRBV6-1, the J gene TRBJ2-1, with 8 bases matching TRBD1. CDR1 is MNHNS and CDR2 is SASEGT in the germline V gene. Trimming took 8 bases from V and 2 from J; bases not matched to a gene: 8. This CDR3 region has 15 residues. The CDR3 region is CASDLSGGAYNEQFF. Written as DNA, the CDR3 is TGTGCCAGCGACCTATCAGGGGGCGCCTACAATGAGCAGTTCTTC.

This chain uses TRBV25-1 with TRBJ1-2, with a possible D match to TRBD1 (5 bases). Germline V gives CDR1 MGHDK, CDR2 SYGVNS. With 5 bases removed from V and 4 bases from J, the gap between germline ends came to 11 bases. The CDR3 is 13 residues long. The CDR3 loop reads CASSKAGIYGYTF. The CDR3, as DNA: TGTGCCAGCAGTAAGGCAGGGATCTATGGCTACACCTTC.

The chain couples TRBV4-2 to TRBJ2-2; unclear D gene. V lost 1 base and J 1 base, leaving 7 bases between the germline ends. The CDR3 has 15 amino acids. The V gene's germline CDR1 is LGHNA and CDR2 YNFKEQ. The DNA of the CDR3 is TGTGCCAGCAGCCAAGTCGACAAGAACACCGGGGAGCTGTTTTTT. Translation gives CASSQVDKNTGELFF.

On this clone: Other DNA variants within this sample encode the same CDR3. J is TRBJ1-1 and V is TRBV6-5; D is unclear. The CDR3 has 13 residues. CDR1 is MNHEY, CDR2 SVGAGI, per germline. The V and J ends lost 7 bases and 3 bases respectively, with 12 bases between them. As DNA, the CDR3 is TGTGCCAGCAAAAGAGGCCGGGACACTGAAGCTTTCTTT. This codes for CASKRGRDTEAFF.

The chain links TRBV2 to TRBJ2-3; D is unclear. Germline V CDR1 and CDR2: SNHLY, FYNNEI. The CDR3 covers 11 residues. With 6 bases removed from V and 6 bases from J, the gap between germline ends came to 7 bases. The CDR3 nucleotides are TGTGCCAGCAGGCTATCCGATACGCAGTATTTT. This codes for CASRLSDTQYF.

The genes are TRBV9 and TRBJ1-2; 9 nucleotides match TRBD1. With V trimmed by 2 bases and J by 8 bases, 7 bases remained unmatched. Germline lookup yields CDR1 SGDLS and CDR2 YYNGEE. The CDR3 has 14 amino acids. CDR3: CASSVGQGMLGYTF. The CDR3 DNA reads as TGTGCCAGCAGCGTGGGACAGGGAATGCTCGGCTACACCTTC.